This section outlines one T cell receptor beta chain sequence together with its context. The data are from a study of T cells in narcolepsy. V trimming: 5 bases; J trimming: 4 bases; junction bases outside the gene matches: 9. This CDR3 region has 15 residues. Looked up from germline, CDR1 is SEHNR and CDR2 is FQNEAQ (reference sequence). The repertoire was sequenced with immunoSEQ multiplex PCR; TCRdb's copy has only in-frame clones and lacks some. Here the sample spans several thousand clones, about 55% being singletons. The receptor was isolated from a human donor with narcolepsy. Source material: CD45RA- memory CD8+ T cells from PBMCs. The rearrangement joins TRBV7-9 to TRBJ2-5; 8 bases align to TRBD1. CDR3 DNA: TGTGCCAGCAGCACCCAATCCGGACAGGGAGAGACCCAGTACTTC. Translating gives CASSTQSGQGETQYF.